This is a list of T cell receptor beta chains from one sample in a study of blood T cell repertoires in COVID-19. Only in-frame clones appear in the TCRdb table, and some are missing; sequencing was by immunoSEQ multiplex PCR. The table includes 250,000 to 300,000 clones, about 85% detected once. Sequenced: peripheral blood. The receptor source for this set is a woman between 50 and 59 years old who had recovered from COVID-19. The CDR3 runs from the conserved cysteine through the conserved F or W. Fields, in order: V gene, J gene, clone size, D gene, CDR3 DNA, CDR3 protein. D genes are given only for firm matches. Some rows have no size entry. The others give once, few or many, or a class for an expanded clone.

TRBV5-6	TRBJ2-5	.	.	TGTGCCAGCAGCTTTGGGCAGACCCAGTACTTC	CASSFGQTQYF
TRBV6-5	TRBJ2-1	once	.	TGTGCCAGCAGTTACTCGAGGCAGGGTACCCCTTGGTTCTTC	CASSYSRQGTPWFF
TRBV6-2/TRBV6-3	TRBJ1-2	.	.	TGTGCCAGCAGTTACTCGATCCCAGTCTCAGCTAACTATGGCTACACCTTC	CASSYSIPVSANYGYTF
TRBV28	TRBJ1-1	.	TRBD1	TGTGCCAGCAGTCCCCCGACAGGGTTTAACACTGAAGCTTTCTTT	CASSPPTGFNTEAFF
TRBV28	TRBJ2-5	.	TRBD2	TGTGCCAGCTCCCTGCCGGCGGGAGGGCCCAGGACCCAGTACTTC	CASSLPAGGPRTQYF
TRBV5-1	TRBJ1-1	.	.	TGCGCCAGCAGCTTTATAGAGGAGAACACTGAAGCTTTCTTT	CASSFIEENTEAFF
TRBV7-2	TRBJ2-5	.	TRBD2	TGTGCCAGCACCTCCCTGCGGGAGGCTGGGTATACCCAGTACTTC	CASTSLREAGYTQYF
TRBV9	TRBJ2-2	.	TRBD2	TGTGCCAGCAGCGCGACTAGCGGTCCTACCGGGGAGCTGTTTTTT	CASSATSGPTGELFF
TRBV28	TRBJ1-1	.	.	TGTGCCAGCAGTGATGACAGGTTCAACACTGAAGCTTTCTTT	CASSDDRFNTEAFF
TRBV9	TRBJ1-6	once	.	TGTGCCAGCAGCGTAGATGGGAGTCTTTCCTTCCGGAGATCACCCCTCCACTTT	CASSVDGSLSFRRSPLHF
TRBV5-4	TRBJ1-2	.	TRBD1	TGTGCCAGCAGCTTGGGATATCAGGGGGCGAGAGGCTACACCTTC	CASSLGYQGARGYTF
TRBV27	TRBJ1-6	.	TRBD1	TGTGCCAGCAGTTCAACAGGGGGGGATAATTCACCCCTCCACTTT	CASSSTGGDNSPLHF
TRBV6-4	TRBJ2-5	.	.	TGTGCCAGCAGTGACTCTTCAGTGTCAGGGAAGCAAGAGACCCAGTACTTC	CASSDSSVSGKQETQYF
TRBV6-6	TRBJ1-1	.	.	TGTGCCAGCAGTTCTACAGGGTTTACTGAAGCTTTCTTT	CASSSTGFTEAFF
TRBV7-2	TRBJ2-3	.	TRBD2	TGTGCCAGCGGACTAGCGGGAGCAGATACGCAGTATTTT	CASGLAGADTQYF
TRBV4-3	TRBJ1-2	few	TRBD1	TGCGCCAGCAGCCAAGCGGCTCAGGGGGCGGTTGGCTACACCTTC	CASSQAAQGAVGYTF
TRBV28	TRBJ2-7	few	.	.	CASSSSDTAYEQYF
TRBV28	TRBJ2-5	.	TRBD2	TGTGCCAGCAGTCCCGTCGGGACTAGTCAAGAGACCCAGTACTTC	CASSPVGTSQETQYF
TRBV12-3/TRBV12-4	TRBJ1-5	.	.	TGTGCCAGCAGTTTAGGGGGGGATCAGCCCCAGCATTTT	CASSLGGDQPQHF
TRBV5-6	TRBJ2-3	.	.	TGTGCCAGCAGCTATATCTTGGGCGATACGCAGTATTTT	CASSYILGDTQYF
TRBV3-1/TRBV3-2	TRBJ1-6	.	.	TGTGCCAGCAGCCTACTCCCCGGGCAGGGGCGAGGAGATTCACCCCTCCACTTT	CASSLLPGQGRGDSPLHF
TRBV21-1	TRBJ1-5	.	.	TGTGCCAGCACGGGACAGGCGTTATATCAGCCCCAGCATTTT	CASTGQALYQPQHF
TRBV5-6	TRBJ1-2	.	.	TGTGCCAGCAGCTTTTGGCAGGGAATCGGTGGCTACACCTTC	CASSFWQGIGGYTF